Each of the 32 T cell receptor beta chains below was sequenced from the same sample in a study of cytomegalovirus exposure and HLA in healthy donors (dated by TCRdb to the late 2010s). The protocol used for the library was the immunoSEQ multiplex PCR assay. A mixture of 60 forward primers for TCR Vbeta segments and 13 reverse primers for TCR Jbeta segments was used in the multiplex PCR. TCRdb re-hosts the immuneACCESS table, in-frame sequences only. Its copies lack some clones; in the studies checked, an unresolved V gene accounts for under half of them, and the cause for the rest is not known. In all, the sample holds tens of thousands of clones, and 70% to 85% of those were seen once. The ten largest clones take up less than 3% of the sample. The sequenced sample consisted of PBMCs. These receptors came from a woman aged 25-40 years in good health and CMV-seronegative.

The J gene is TRBJ1-3, the V gene TRBV25-1; no firm D call. Trimming left V 3 bases short and J 0 bases short, with 9 bases between. Germline lookup yields CDR1 MGHDK and CDR2 SYGVNS. The CDR3 spans 15 residues. CDR3 region: CASSDSGSSGNTIYF. For the CDR3, the DNA is TGTGCCAGCAGTGATTCAGGCAGCTCTGGAAACACCATATATTTT.

The chain is built from TRBV7-9 and TRBJ1-1, with 9 bases that match TRBD1. The CDR3 is 14 residues long. Germline CDR1 and CDR2: SEHNR and FQNEAQ (reference sequence). The trim removed 1 base at V and 5 bases at J, leaving 2 bases unmatched. Here the CDR3 reads CASSLETGGTEAFF. The DNA of the CDR3 is TGTGCCAGCAGCTTAGAGACAGGGGGAACTGAAGCTTTCTTT.

This chain connects TRBV4-3 to TRBJ2-3; no reliable D call. The CDR3 runs 14 residues. Germline CDR1 is LGHNA and CDR2 is YSLEER. Trimming shortened V by 5 bases and J by 4 bases, and 13 bases separated the two germline ends. As DNA, the CDR3 is TGCGCCAGCAGCAATTACGGCGGTTCAGATACGCAGTATTTT. This codes for CASSNYGGSDTQYF.

V usage is TRBV7-3 and J usage is TRBJ2-7; 9 bases are shared with TRBD2. The trim removed 9 bases at V and 6 bases at J, leaving 3 bases unmatched. Looked up from germline, CDR1 is SGHTA and CDR2 is FQGTGA. The CDR3 is made up of 11 amino acids. CDR3 coding DNA: TGTGCCAGACGAGCGGGAGGCGAGCAGTACGTC. As protein: CARRAGGEQYV.

This clone has only one observation. The chain joins TRBV18 to TRBJ1-5, with D possibly matching TRBD1 (6 bases). The CDR3 is 15 amino acids. V was trimmed by 0 bases and J by 5 bases, leaving 11 bases between them. Germline CDR1 and CDR2: KGHSH and LQKENI. The CDR3 region is CASSPPGGADQPQHF. CDR3 DNA sequence: TGTGCCAGCTCACCACCGGGGGGGGCGGATCAGCCCCAGCATTTT.

The rearrangement uses TRBV7-9 and TRBJ1-2, with 7 bases identical to TRBD1. Germline CDR1 and CDR2: SEHNR and FQNEAQ (reference sequence). The CDR3 has 15 residues. Germline trimming cut 4 bases from V and 4 bases from J; bases unmatched to any gene: 9. The CDR3, as DNA: TGTGCCAGCAGCTCCCTGGACAGGATAATCTATGGCTACACCTTC. This gives the protein CASSSLDRIIYGYTF.

The V call is TRBV7-7, the J call TRBJ2-2; D might be TRBD1 (6 bases). CDR1 and CDR2 from the germline V gene are SSHAT and FNYEAQ (reference sequence). CDR3 size: 14 residues. V lost 0 bases, J lost 6 bases, and 8 bases lay in between. The CDR3 DNA reads as TGTGCCAGCAGCTTAGCGCAGGGGTCCGGGGAGCTGTTTTTT. This encodes CASSLAQGSGELFF. The entire variable domain, with the rest obtained from reference TRBV7-7 and TRBJ2-2, is as follows: GAGVSQSPRYKVTKRGQDVTLRCDPISSHATLYWYQQALGQGPEFLTYFNYEAQPDKSGLPSDRFSAERPEGSISTLTIQRTEQRDSAMYRCASSLAQGSGELFFGEGSRLTVL.

This sequence joins TRBV25-1 and TRBJ2-1, with TRBD1 matching over 12 bases. The germline V gene encodes CDR1 MGHDK and CDR2 SYGVNS. The V gene end was trimmed by 8 bases and the J gene end by 9 bases; junction bases not matched to a gene: 11. The CDR3 is 15 residues long. The CDR3, as DNA: TGTGCCAGCGCCGAGTCAGGGACAGGGGGCGGTGAGCAGTTCTTC. Its translation: CASAESGTGGGEQFF.

V usage is TRBV5-4 and J usage is TRBJ2-3; 11 bases are shared with TRBD1. Germline V gene lookup returns CDR1 SGHNT and CDR2 YYREEE (reference sequence). Germline trimming cut 4 bases from V and 5 bases from J; bases unmatched to any gene: 6. The CDR3 length is 15 residues. CDR3 bases: TGTGCCAGCAGCCCGGACAGGGGGCATGGAGATACGCAGTATTTT. Protein product: CASSPDRGHGDTQYF.

In the case of this clone: Other nucleotide sequences in the sample specify the same CDR3. The DNA for the CDR3 is TGTGCCAGCAGCCTGCGGGGACAGGGAAACACTGAAGCTTTCTTT. It translates to CASSLRGQGNTEAFF. The chain joins TRBV7-2 to TRBJ1-1; 9 bases map to TRBD1. Germline V gene lookup returns CDR1 SGHTA and CDR2 FQGNSA. CDR3 length: 15 residues. Trimming at V came to 5 bases and at J to 2 bases, leaving 6 bases not matched to a gene.

J is TRBJ1-2 and V is TRBV7-8; D remains unclear. CDR1 is SGHVS, CDR2 FQNEAQ, per germline. The CDR3 loop spans 11 amino acids. V lost 11 bases to trimming and J lost 3 bases, with 10 bases between them. In DNA, the CDR3 is TGTGCCGCGCGGGGTGACTATGGCTACACCTTC. Translating it yields CAARGDYGYTF.

This clone occurred once. This chain uses TRBV5-4 with TRBJ1-2, with no clear D. Trimming took 0 bases from V and 5 from J, leaving 14 bases between them. Germline CDR1 is SGHNT and CDR2 is YYREEE (reference sequence). This CDR3 comprises 15 residues. The CDR3 sequence is CASSLEPLGGYGYTF. As DNA, the CDR3 is TGTGCCAGCAGCTTGGAACCCCTGGGAGGATATGGCTACACCTTC.

The rearrangement links TRBV5-4 to TRBJ2-3, with 8 positions matching TRBD2. Trimming cost V 4 bases and J 3 bases; bases outside gene matches: 10. The germline gives CDR1 SGHNT, CDR2 YYREEE (reference sequence). There are 16 residues in the CDR3. The chain's CDR3 is CASSQGGGLGTDTQYF. The CDR3 region has the DNA TGTGCCAGCAGCCAAGGGGGGGGACTAGGAACAGATACGCAGTATTTT.

The chain combines TRBV19 with TRBJ1-3, with a possible D match to TRBD1 (6 bases). Germline V gene sequence: CDR1 LNHDA, CDR2 SQIVND (reference sequence). CDR3 length: 15 residues. Trimming cost V 6 bases and J 4 bases, with 16 bases left between them. The DNA for the CDR3 is TGTGCCAGTAGCCCTCACAGGGCAAGAGGAAACACCATATATTTT. Residues: CASSPHRARGNTIYF.

The gene calls are TRBV19 and TRBJ1-1, with 9 bases that match TRBD1. This CDR3 contains 15 residues. Germline-derived CDR1 and CDR2 are LNHDA and SQIVND (reference sequence). Written as DNA, the CDR3 is TGTGCGACGGGAAGGGGACAGGGTGGTCGGACTGAAGCTTTCTTT. Protein product: CATGRGQGGRTEAFF.

The chain couples TRBV21-1 to TRBJ2-3; the table's D gene call, TRBD2, was not cross checked with the DNA. TRBV21-1 is noted as a pseudogene. CDR3 size: 19 residues. The CDR3 loop is CASSKRGGASALSTDTQYF. CDR3 in DNA: TGTGCCAGCAGCAAAAGGGGAGGAGCGTCCGCCCTTAGCACAGATACGCAGTATTTT.

This chain connects TRBV5-1 to TRBJ2-1; 11 nucleotides agree with TRBD1. CDR3 size: 17 residues. V was clipped by 1 base and J by 7 bases; unmatched bases: 10. CDR1 SGHRS and CDR2 YFSETQ come from the germline V gene. CDR3 amino acids: CASSLRMGTGGINEQFF. Here the CDR3 DNA reads TGCGCCAGCAGCTTGAGAATGGGGACAGGGGGAATAAATGAGCAGTTCTTC.

The chain combines TRBV7-9 with TRBJ1-1, with TRBD1 as a possible D gene (5 bases). The CDR3 consists of 17 residues. Germline assignment: CDR1 SEHNR and CDR2 FQNEAQ (reference sequence). The V gene lost 5 bases and the J gene lost 1 base, with 20 bases spanning the gap. The CDR3 reads CASSALGTSPENTEAFF. CDR3 bases: TGTGCCAGCAGCGCTTTGGGGACTTCCCCCGAGAACACTGAAGCTTTCTTT.

The V and J genes are TRBV4-3 and TRBJ1-5; possibly TRBD1 for D (6 bases). The CDR3 is 13 residues long. V was shortened by 1 base and J by 7 bases, with 8 bases between the two germline ends. The germline gives CDR1 LGHNA, CDR2 YSLEER. The CDR3 nucleotides read TGCGCCAGCAGCCAAGGAGGGGGACAGCCCCAGCATTTT. This gives the protein CASSQGGGQPQHF.

The rearrangement uses TRBV9 and TRBJ1-1; D is unresolved. The germline V and J ends were trimmed by 0 bases and 10 bases, with 10 bases remaining between them. This CDR3 has 12 amino acids. Germline V gene lookup returns CDR1 SGDLS and CDR2 YYNGEE. This CDR3 reads CASSVGSEGAFF. CDR3 DNA: TGTGCCAGCAGCGTAGGATCTGAGGGAGCTTTCTTT.

The chain combines TRBV2 with TRBJ2-3, with TRBD2 matching over 8 bases. Trimming removed 3 bases from V and 1 base from J; junction bases left unmatched: 3. This CDR3 comprises 15 residues. Germline V lookup: CDR1 SNHLY, CDR2 FYNNEI. CDR3 sequence (DNA): TGTGCCAGCAGTGAGAGTAGCGGGGGCACAGATACGCAGTATTTT. This gives the protein CASSESSGGTDTQYF. Supplemented by reference TRBV2 and TRBJ2-3, the full variable domain reads EPEVTQTPSHQVTQMGQEVILRCVPISNHLYFYWYRQILGQKVEFLVSFYNNEISEKSEIFDDQFSVERPDGSNFTLKIRSTKLEDSAMYFCASSESSGGTDTQYFGPGTRLTVL.

V and J are TRBV7-8 and TRBJ1-6; a weak D match, TRBD1 (6 bases). Germline V gene sequence: CDR1 SGHVS, CDR2 FQNEAQ. The CDR3 length is 16 residues. V gave up 1 base and J gave up 7 bases, with 14 bases separating them. CDR3 nucleotides: TGTGCCAGCAGCTTAGAGGCAGGGGTGAGGAATTCACCCCTCCACTTT. The encoded protein is CASSLEAGVRNSPLHF.

This clone was seen a single time. This chain uses TRBV5-1 with TRBJ1-1; 9 positions match TRBD1. In germline, CDR1 is SGHRS, CDR2 YFSETQ. The CDR3 spans 14 residues. The ends lost 4 bases at V and 5 bases at J; junction bases unmatched: 6. Here the CDR3 DNA reads TGCGCCAGCAGCACCTGGACAGGGGAGACTGAAGCTTTCTTT. This encodes CASSTWTGETEAFF.

This chain uses TRBV9 with TRBJ1-4, with 7 bases aligning to TRBD1. This CDR3 contains 14 residues. Germline V lookup: CDR1 SGDLS, CDR2 YYNGEE. V dropped 3 bases and J dropped 3; count of bases not matched to a gene: 2. The CDR3 coding sequence is TGTGCCAGCAGCGAGGGACAGTCTAATGAAAAACTGTTTTTT. Protein sequence: CASSEGQSNEKLFF.

The sample holds one count of this clone. The chain couples TRBV6-5 to TRBJ1-5; D call uncertain. Germline CDR1 and CDR2: MNHEY and SVGAGI. Trimming left V 4 bases short and J 2 bases short, with 9 bases between. The CDR3 loop spans 14 amino acids. CDR3 in DNA: TGTGCCAGCAGTTTGCAGCAGGGCAATCAGCCCCAGCATTTT. Its protein product is CASSLQQGNQPQHF.

This clone was counted once. The V gene is TRBV7-2, the J gene TRBJ2-5; D possibly corresponds to TRBD1 (5 bases). Between the trimmed V and J ends, which lost 5 bases and 3 bases, there was a span of 13 bases. Germline V gene data show CDR1 as SGHTA and CDR2 as FQGNSA. The CDR3 is 14 residues long. The chain's CDR3 is CASSPDMSKETQYF. The CDR3 bases are TGTGCCAGCAGCCCGGACATGTCGAAAGAGACCCAGTACTTC.

The chain combines TRBV6-5 with TRBJ1-3; no firm D call. Trimming shortened V by 2 bases and J by 0 bases, and 8 bases separated the two germline ends. Germline assignment: CDR1 MNHEY and CDR2 SVGAGI. CDR3 length: 15 residues. The CDR3 DNA sequence: TGTGCCAGCAGTTACGGACTCCACTCTGGAAACACCATATATTTT. Translation gives CASSYGLHSGNTIYF.

This clone was detected a few times. One end of the junction fails to match germline, which may point to a read error. CDR3 bases: TGTGCCAGCAGCAGGACAGGGAACAACGAGCAGTTCTTC. It yields the protein CASSRTGNNEQFF. This rearrangement joins TRBV7-9 to TRBJ2-1, with 8 bases identical to TRBD1. Germline CDR1 and CDR2: SEHNR and FQNEAQ (reference sequence). This CDR3 is built from 13 residues.

The CDR3 sequence is CSAEGVGTSADNEQFF. CDR3 DNA sequence: TGCAGCGCCGAGGGAGTGGGGACTAGCGCGGACAATGAGCAGTTCTTC. This rearrangement joins TRBV29-1 to TRBJ2-1; 10 bases are a match to TRBD2. This CDR3 spans 16 amino acids. Germline loops: CDR1 SQVTM, CDR2 ANQGSEA. After removal of 7 bases from V and 5 bases from J, the junction contained 14 bases not matched to a gene.

V usage is TRBV4-3 and J usage is TRBJ1-2; D remains unclear. Trimming removed 1 base from V and 5 bases from J, with 14 bases in between. The CDR3 is made up of 15 amino acids. Per the germline V gene, CDR1 is LGHNA and CDR2 is YSLEER. The DNA of the CDR3 is TGCGCCAGCAGCCAAGGGCCTCCGGAGGTTTATGGCTACACCTTC. It yields the protein CASSQGPPEVYGYTF.

This chain uses TRBV11-3 with TRBJ1-4; D unclear. The length of the CDR3 is 13 residues. Germline V gives CDR1 SGHNT, CDR2 YENEEA. Deletions cut 2 bases from V and 7 bases from J, with 8 bases between. CDR3 protein: CASSLIGGEKLFF. CDR3 nucleotides: TGTGCCAGCAGCTTAATAGGAGGTGAAAAACTGTTTTTT.

The chain has TRBV18 and TRBJ2-3; TRBD2 agrees at 10 bases. The CDR3 loop spans 17 amino acids. CDR1 is KGHSH and CDR2 is LQKENI in the germline V gene. After removal of 0 bases from V and 4 bases from J, the junction contained 7 bases not matched to a gene. The CDR3 protein is CASSPPSFGTSADTQYF. The CDR3 DNA is TGTGCCAGCTCACCACCGTCATTTGGGACTAGCGCAGATACGCAGTATTTT. Filled out from reference TRBV18 and TRBJ2-3, the complete variable domain reads NAGVMQNPRHLVRRRGQEARLRCSPMKGHSHVYWYRQLPEEGLKFMVYLQKENIIDESGMPKERFSAEFPKEGPSILRIQQVVRGDSAAYFCASSPPSFGTSADTQYFGPGTRLTVL.